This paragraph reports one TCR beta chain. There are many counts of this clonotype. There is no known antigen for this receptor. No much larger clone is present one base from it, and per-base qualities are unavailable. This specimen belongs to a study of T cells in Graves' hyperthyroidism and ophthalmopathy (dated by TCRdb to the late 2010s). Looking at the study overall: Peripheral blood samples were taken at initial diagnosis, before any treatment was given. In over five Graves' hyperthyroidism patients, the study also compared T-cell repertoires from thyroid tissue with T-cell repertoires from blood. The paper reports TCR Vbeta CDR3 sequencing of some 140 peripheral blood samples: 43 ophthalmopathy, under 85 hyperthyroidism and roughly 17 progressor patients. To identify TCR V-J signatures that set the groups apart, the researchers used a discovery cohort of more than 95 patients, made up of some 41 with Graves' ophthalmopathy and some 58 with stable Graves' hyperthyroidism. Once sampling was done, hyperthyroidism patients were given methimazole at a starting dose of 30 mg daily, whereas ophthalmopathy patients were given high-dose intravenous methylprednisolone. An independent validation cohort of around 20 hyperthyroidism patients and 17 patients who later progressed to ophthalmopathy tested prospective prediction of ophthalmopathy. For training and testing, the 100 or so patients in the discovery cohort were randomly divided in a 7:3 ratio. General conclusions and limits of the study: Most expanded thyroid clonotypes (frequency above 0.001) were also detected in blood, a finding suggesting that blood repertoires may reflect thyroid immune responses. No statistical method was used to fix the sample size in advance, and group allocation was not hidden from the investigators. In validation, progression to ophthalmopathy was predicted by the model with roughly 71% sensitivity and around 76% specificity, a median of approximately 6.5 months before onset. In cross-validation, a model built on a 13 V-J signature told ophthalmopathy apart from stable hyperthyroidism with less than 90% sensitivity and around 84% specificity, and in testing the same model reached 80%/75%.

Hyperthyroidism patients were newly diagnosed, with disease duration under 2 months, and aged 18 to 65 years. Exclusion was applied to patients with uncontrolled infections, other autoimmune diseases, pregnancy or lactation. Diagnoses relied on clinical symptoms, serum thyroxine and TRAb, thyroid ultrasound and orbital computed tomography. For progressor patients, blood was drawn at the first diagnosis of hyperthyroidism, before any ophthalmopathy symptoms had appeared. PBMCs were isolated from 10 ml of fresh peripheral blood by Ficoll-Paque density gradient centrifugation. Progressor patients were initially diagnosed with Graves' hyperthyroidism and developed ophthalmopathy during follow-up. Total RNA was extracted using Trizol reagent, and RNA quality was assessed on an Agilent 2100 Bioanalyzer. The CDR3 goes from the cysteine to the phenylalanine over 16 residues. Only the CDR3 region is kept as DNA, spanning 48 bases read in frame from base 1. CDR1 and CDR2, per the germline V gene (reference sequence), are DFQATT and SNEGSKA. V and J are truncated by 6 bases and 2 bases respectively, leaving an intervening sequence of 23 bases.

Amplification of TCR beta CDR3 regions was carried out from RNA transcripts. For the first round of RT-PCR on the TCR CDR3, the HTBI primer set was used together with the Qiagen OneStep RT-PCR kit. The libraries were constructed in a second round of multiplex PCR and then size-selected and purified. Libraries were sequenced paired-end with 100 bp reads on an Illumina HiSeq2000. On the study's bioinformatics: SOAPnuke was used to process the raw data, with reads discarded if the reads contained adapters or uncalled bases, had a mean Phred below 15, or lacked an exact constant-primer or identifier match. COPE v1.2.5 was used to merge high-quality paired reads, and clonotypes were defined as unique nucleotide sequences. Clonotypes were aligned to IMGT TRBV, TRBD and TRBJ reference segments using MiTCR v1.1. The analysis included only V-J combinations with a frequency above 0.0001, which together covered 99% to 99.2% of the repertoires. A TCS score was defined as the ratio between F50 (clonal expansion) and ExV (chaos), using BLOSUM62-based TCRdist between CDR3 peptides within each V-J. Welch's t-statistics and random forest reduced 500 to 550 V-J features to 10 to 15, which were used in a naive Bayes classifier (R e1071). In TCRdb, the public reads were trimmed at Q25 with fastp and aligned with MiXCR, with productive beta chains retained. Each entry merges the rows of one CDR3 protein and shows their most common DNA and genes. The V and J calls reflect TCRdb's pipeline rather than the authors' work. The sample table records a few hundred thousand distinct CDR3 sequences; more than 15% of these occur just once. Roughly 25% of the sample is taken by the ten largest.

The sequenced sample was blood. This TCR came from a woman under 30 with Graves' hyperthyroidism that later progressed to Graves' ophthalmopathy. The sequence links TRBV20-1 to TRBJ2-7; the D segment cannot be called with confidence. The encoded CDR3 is CSARKTRRPLTYEQYF. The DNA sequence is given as TGCAGTGCCCGAAAAACGCGTAGGCCGCTAACCTACGAGCAGTACTTC.